This T cell receptor beta chain derives from a study of blood T cell repertoires in COVID-19. Across the whole study: Nucleic acid was either cDNA or gDNA, and it came from T cells, B-cell-depleted T cells, or PBMCs.

Of note for this clone: Other DNA sequences in the same sample also yield this CDR3.

After removal of 6 bases from V and 2 bases from J, the junction contained 6 bases not matched to a gene. The CDR3 has 15 amino acids. The germline CDR1 and CDR2 sequences are LNHDA and SQIVND (reference sequence). TCRdb keeps only in-frame clones here, not all; method: immunoSEQ multiplex PCR. The table includes 150,000 to 200,000 clones, 82% detected once. Sequenced: peripheral blood. This clonotype originated in a woman older than 75 with active or convalescent COVID-19. The chain recombines TRBV19 with TRBJ1-5; 8 bases are a match to TRBD1. In nucleotides, the CDR3 is TGTGCCAGTAGAGACAGGGGTGGAGGCAATCAGCCCCAGCATTTT. Translation gives CASRDRGGGNQPQHF. Together with reference TRBV19 and TRBJ1-5, the CDR3 gives the full variable domain: DGGITQSPKYLFRKEGQNVTLSCEQNLNHDAMYWYRQDPGQGLRLIYYSQIVNDFQKGDIAEGYSVSREKKESFPLTVTSAQKNPTAFYLCASRDRGGGNQPQHFGDGTRLSIL.